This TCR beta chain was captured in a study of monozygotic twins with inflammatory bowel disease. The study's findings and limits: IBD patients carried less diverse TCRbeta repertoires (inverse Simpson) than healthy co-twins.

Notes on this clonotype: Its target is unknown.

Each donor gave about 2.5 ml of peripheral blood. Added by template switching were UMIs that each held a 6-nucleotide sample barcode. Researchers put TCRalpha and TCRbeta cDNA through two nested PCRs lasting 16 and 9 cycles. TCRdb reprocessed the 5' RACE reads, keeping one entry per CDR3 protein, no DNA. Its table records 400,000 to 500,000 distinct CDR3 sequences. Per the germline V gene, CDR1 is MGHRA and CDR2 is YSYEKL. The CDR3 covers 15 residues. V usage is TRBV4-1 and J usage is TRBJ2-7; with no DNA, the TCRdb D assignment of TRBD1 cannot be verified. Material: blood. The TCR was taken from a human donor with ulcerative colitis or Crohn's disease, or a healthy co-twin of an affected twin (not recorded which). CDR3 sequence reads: CASSHFRDINYEQYF.